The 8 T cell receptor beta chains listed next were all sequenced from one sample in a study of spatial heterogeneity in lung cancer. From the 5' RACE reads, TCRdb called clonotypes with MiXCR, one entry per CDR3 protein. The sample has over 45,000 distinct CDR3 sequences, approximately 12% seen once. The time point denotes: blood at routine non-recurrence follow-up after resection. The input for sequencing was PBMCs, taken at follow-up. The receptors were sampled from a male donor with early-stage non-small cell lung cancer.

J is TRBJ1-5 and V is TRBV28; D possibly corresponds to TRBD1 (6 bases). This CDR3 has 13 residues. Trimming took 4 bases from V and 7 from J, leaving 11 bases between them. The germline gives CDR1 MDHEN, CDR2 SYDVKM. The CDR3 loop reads CASSSGGDQPQHF. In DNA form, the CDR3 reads TGTGCCAGCAGTTCTGGGGGCGACCAGCCCCAGCATTTT.

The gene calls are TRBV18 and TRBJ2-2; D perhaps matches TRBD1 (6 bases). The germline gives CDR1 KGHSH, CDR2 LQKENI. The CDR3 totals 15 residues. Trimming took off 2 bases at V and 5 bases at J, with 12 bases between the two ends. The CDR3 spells CASSPVGAITGELFF. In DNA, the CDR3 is TGTGCCAGCTCACCAGTGGGGGCGATAACCGGGGAGCTGTTTTTT. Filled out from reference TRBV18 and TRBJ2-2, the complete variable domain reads NAGVMQNPRHLVRRRGQEARLRCSPMKGHSHVYWYRQLPEEGLKFMVYLQKENIIDESGMPKERFSAEFPKEGPSILRIQQVVRGDSAAYFCASSPVGAITGELFFGEGSRLTVL.

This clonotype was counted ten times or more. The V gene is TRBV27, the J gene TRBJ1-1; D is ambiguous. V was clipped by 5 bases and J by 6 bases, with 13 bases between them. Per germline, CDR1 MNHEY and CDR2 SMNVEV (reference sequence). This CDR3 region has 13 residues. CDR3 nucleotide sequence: TGTGCCAGCAGTGTACTAGGGAGTTCTGAAGCTTTCTTT. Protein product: CASSVLGSSEAFF.

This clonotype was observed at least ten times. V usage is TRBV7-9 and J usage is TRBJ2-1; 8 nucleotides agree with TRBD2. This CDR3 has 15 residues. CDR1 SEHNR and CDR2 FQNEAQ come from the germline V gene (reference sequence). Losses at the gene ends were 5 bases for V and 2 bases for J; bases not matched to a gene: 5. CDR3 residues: CASSRSGGTYNEQFF. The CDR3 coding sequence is TGTGCCAGCAGCCGGAGCGGGGGCACCTACAATGAGCAGTTCTTC.

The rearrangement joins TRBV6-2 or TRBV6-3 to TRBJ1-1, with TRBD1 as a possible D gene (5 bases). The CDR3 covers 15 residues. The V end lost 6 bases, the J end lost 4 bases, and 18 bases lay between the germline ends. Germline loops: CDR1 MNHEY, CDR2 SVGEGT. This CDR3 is CASRRSTVIRTEAFF. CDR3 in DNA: TGTGCCAGCAGAAGATCGACAGTTATACGCACTGAAGCTTTCTTT.

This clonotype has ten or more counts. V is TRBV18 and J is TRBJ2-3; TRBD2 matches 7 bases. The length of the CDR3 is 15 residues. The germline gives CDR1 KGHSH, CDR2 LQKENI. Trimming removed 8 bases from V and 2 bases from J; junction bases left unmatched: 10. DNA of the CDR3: TGTGCCAGCCTCTCTAGCGGAGGTCCCACAGATACGCAGTATTTT. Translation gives CASLSSGGPTDTQYF.

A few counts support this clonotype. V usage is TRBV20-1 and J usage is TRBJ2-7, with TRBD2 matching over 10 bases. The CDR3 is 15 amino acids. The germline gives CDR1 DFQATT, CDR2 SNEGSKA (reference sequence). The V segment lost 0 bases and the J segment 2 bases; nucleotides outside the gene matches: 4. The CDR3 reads CSAREGSGGTYEQYF. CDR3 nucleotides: TGCAGTGCTAGAGAGGGTAGCGGGGGGACCTACGAGCAGTACTTC.

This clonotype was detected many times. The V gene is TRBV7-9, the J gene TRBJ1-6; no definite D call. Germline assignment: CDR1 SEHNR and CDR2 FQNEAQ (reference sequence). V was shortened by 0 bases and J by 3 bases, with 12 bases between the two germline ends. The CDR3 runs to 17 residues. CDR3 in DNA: TGTGCCAGCAGCTTAGCCCTAATAGGAAGCTATAATTCACCCCTCCACTTT. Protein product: CASSLALIGSYNSPLHF.